The present entry profiles one TCR beta chain with its context. Every donor was a healthy person donating bone marrow. This CDR3 region has 15 residues. Between the trimmed V and J ends, which lost 1 base and 4 bases, there was a span of 16 bases. Germline V gene data show CDR1 as GTSNPN and CDR2 as SVGIG (reference sequence). This record belongs to a study of cytomegalovirus exposure and HLA in healthy donors. A multiplex PCR was run with 60 Vbeta primers and 13 Jbeta primers. Measured with immunoSEQ multiplex PCR; TCRdb has only the in-frame clones, and not every one. The table shows roughly 170,000 clones, with around 83% occurring only once.

Sequencing was performed on PBMCs. The V call is TRBV30, the J call TRBJ1-2; D gene uncertain. The receptor was derived from a girl aged 2-10 years in good health and CMV-seropositive. The DNA of the CDR3 is TGTGCCTGGAGTGGTTCATTACAGCCACTCTATGGCTACACCTTC. Translation: CAWSGSLQPLYGYTF.